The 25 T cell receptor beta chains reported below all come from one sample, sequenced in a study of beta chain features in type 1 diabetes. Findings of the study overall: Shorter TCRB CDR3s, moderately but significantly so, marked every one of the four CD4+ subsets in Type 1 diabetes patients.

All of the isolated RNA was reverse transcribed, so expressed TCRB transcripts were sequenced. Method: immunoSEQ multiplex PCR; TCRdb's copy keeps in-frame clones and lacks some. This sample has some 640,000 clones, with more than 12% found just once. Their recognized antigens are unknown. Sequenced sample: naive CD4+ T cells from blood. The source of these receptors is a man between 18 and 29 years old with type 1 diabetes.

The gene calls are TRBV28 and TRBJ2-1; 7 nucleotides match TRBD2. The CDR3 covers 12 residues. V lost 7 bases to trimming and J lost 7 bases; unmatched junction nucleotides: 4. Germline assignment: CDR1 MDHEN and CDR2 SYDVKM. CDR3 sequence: CASKTGGNEQFF. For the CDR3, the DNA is TGTGCCAGCAAAACCGGGGGGAATGAGCAGTTCTTC.

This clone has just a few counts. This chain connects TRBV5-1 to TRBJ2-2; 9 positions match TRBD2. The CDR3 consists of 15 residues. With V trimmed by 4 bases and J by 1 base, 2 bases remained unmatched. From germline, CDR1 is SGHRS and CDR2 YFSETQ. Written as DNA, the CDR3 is TGCGCCAGCAGCCTTAGCGGGGGGAACACCGGGGAGCTGTTTTTT. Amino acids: CASSLSGGNTGELFF.

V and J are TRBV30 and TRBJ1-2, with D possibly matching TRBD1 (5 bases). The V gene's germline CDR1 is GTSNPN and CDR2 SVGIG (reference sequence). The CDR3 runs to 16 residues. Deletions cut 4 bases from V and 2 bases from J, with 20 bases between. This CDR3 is CAWKRSFLRDNYGYTF. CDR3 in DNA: TGTGCCTGGAAACGCTCTTTCCTGCGGGACAACTATGGCTACACCTTC.

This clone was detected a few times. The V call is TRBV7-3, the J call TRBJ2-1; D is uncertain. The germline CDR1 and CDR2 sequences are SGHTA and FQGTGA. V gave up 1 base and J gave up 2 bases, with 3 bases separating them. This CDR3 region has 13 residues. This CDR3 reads CASSLSAYNEQFF. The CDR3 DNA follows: TGTGCCAGCAGCTTAAGCGCCTACAATGAGCAGTTCTTC.

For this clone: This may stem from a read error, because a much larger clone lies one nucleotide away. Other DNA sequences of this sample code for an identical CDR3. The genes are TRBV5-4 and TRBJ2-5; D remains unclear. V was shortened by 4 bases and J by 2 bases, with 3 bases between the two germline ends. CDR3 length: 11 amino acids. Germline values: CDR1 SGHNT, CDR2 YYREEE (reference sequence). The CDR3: CASSPQETQYF. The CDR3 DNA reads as TGTGCCAGCAGCCCACAAGAGACCCAGTACTTC.

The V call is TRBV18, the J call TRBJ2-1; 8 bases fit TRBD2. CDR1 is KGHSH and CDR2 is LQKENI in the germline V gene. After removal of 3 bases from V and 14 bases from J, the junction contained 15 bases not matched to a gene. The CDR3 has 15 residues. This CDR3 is CASSPLAGPAGGKFF. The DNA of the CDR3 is TGTGCCAGCTCACCCTTAGCGGGACCAGCTGGGGGGAAGTTCTTC.

The CDR3 coding sequence is TGTGCCAGGGGGCTTCAATCCTACGAGCAGTACTTC. Its translation is CARGLQSYEQYF. This rearrangement joins TRBV2 to TRBJ2-7; possible D gene TRBD1, 5 bases. The V gene lost 9 bases and the J gene lost 1 base, with 10 bases spanning the gap. Germline CDR1 is SNHLY and CDR2 is FYNNEI. CDR3 length: 12 amino acids. Combining the CDR3 with reference TRBV2 and TRBJ2-7 gives the whole variable domain EPEVTQTPSHQVTQMGQEVILRCVPISNHLYFYWYRQILGQKVEFLVSFYNNEISEKSEIFDDQFSVERPDGSNFTLKIRSTKLEDSAMYFCARGLQSYEQYFGPGTRLTVT.

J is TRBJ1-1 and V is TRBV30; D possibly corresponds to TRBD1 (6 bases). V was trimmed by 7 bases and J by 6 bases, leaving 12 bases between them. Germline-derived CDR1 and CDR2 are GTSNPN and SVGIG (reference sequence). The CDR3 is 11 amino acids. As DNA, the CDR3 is TGTGCCTCTGGGACATTCGCTGAAGCTTTCTTT. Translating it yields CASGTFAEAFF.

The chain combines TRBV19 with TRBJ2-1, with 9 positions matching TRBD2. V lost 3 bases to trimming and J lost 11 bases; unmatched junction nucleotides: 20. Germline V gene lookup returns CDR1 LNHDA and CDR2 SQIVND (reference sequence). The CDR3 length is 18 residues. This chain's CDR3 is CASSMGRVTSGRGGKQFF. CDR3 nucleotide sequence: TGTGCCAGTAGTATGGGGCGTGTGACTAGCGGTCGCGGGGGAAAGCAGTTCTTC. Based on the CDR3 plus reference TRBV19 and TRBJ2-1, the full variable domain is DGGITQSPKYLFRKEGQNVTLSCEQNLNHDAMYWYRQDPGQGLRLIYYSQIVNDFQKGDIAEGYSVSREKKESFPLTVTSAQKNPTAFYLCASSMGRVTSGRGGKQFFGPGTRLTVL.

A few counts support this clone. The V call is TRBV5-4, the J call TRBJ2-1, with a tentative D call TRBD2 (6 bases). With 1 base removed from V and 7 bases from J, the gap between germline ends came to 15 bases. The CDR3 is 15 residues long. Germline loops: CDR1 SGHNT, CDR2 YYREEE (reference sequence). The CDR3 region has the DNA TGTGCCAGCAGCTTGACGGGACGGGGGTTAAATGAGCAGTTCTTC. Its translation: CASSLTGRGLNEQFF. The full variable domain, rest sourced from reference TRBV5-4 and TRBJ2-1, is ETGVTQSPTHLIKTRGQQVTLRCSSQSGHNTVSWYQQALGQGPQFIFQYYREEENGRGNFPPRFSGLQFPNYSSELNVNALELDDSALYLCASSLTGRGLNEQFFGPGTRLTVL.

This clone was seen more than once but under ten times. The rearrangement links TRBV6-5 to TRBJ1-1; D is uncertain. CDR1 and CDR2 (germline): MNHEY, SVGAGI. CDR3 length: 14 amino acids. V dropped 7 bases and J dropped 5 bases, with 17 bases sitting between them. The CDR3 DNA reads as TGTGCCAGCATCTCTCTCGAGGGAAGTACTGAAGCTTTCTTT. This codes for CASISLEGSTEAFF.

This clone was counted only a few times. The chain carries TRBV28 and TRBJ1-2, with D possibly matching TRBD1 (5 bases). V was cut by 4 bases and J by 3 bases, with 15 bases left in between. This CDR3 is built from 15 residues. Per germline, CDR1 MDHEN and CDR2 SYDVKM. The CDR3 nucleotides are TGTGCCAGCAGTTCCCCAGGTGAGGGGCACTATGGCTACACCTTC. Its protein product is CASSSPGEGHYGYTF.

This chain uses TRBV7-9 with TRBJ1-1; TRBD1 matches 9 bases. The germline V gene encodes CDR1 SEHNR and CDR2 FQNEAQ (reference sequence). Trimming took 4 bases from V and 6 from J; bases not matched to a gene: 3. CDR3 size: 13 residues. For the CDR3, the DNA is TGTGCCAGCAGCTCACAGGGGGCCTCTGAAGCTTTCTTT. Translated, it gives CASSSQGASEAFF. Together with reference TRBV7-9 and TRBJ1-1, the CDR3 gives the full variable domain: DTGVSQNPRHKITKRGQNVTFRCDPISEHNRLYWYRQTLGQGPEFLTYFQNEAQLEKSRLLSDRFSAERPKGSFSTLEIQRTEQGDSAMYLCASSSQGASEAFFGQGTRLTVV.

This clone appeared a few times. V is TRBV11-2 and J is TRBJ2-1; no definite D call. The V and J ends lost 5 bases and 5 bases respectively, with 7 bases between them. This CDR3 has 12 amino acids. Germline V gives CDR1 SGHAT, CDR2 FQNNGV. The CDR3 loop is CASSGWDNEQFF. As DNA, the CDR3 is TGTGCCAGCAGCGGGTGGGACAATGAGCAGTTCTTC. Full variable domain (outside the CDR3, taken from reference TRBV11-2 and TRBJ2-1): EAGVAQSPRYKIIEKRQSVAFWCNPISGHATLYWYQQILGQGPKLLIQFQNNGVVDDSQLPKDRFSAERLKGVDSTLKIQPAKLEDSAVYLCASSGWDNEQFFGPGTRLTVL.

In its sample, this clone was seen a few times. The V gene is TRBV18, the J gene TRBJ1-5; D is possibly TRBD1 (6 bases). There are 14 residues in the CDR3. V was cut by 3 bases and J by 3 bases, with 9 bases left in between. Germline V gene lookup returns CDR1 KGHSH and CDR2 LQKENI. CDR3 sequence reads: CASSPTGYNQPQHF. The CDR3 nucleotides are TGTGCCAGCTCACCGACAGGTTACAATCAGCCCCAGCATTTT.

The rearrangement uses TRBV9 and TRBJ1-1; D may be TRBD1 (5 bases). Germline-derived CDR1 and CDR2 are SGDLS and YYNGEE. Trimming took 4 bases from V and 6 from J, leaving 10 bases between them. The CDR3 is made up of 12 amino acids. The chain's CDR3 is CASSSQQAEAFF. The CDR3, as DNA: TGTGCCAGCAGCTCCCAACAGGCTGAAGCTTTCTTT.

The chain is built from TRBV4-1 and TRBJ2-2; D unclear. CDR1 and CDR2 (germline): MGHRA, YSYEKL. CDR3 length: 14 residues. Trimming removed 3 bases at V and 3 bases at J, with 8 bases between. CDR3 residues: CASSQRKDTGELFF. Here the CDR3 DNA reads TGCGCCAGCAGCCAGCGGAAAGACACCGGGGAGCTGTTTTTT.

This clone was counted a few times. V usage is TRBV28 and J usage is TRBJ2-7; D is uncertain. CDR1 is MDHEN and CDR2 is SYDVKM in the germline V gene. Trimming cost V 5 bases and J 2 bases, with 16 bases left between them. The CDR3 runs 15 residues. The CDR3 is CASSLQGPLTYEQYF. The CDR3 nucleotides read TGTGCCAGCAGTCTTCAAGGTCCCCTAACCTACGAGCAGTACTTC. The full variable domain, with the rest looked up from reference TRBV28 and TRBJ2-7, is DVKVTQSSRYLVKRTGEKVFLECVQDMDHENMFWYRQDPGLGLRLIYFSYDVKMKEKGDIPEGYSVSREKKERFSLILESASTNQTSMYLCASSLQGPLTYEQYFGPGTRLTVT.

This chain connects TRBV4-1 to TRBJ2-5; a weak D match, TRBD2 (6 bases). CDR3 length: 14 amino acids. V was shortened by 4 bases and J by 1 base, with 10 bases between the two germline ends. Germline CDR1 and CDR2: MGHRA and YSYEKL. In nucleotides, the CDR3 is TGCGCCAGCAGCCTGACTAGACTCCAAGAGACCCAGTACTTC. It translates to CASSLTRLQETQYF.

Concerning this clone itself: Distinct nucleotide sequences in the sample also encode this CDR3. The CDR3 nucleotides read TGTGCCAGCAGTTTAAACAGGCGGAACACTGAAGCTTTCTTT. Its protein product is CASSLNRRNTEAFF. The chain uses TRBV27 and TRBJ1-1, with D maybe TRBD1 (5 bases). The V gene's germline CDR1 is MNHEY and CDR2 SMNVEV (reference sequence). There are 14 residues in the CDR3. The V end lost 2 bases, the J end lost 1 base, and 8 bases lay between the germline ends.

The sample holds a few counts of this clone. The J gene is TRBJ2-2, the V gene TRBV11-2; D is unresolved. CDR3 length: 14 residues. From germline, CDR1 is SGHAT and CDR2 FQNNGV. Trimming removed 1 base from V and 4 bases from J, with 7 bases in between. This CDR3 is CASSLGQITGELFF. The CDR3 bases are TGTGCCAGCAGCTTAGGTCAGATCACCGGGGAGCTGTTTTTT.

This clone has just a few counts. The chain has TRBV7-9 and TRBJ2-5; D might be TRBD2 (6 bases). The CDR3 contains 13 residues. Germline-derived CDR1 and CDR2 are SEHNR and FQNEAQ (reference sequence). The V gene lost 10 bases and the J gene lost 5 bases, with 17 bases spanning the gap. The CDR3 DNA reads TGTGCCATCCATCACGGGGGAGCGGAGACCCAGTACTTC. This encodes CAIHHGGAETQYF.

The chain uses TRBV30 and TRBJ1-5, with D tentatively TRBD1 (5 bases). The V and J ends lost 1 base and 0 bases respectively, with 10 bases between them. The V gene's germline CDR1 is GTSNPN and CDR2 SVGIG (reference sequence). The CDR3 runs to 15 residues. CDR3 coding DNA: TGTGCCTGGAGTGCTGGGGGGTATAGCAATCAGCCCCAGCATTTT. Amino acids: CAWSAGGYSNQPQHF.

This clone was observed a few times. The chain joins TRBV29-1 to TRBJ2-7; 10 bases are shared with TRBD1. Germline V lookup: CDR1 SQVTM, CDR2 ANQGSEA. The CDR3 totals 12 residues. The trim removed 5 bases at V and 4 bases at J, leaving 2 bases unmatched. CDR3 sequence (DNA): TGCAGCGTTCGGGACAGGGGTTACGAGCAGTACTTC. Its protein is CSVRDRGYEQYF.

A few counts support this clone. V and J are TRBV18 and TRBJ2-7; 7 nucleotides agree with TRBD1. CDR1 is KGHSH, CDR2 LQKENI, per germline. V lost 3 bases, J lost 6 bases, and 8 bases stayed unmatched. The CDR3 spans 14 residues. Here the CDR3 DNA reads TGTGCCAGCTCACCCGACAGGGCCCTTCGCGAGCAGTACTTC. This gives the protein CASSPDRALREQYF.